The 2 T cell receptor beta chains presented below share a single source sample, sequenced in a study of cytomegalovirus exposure and HLA in healthy donors. PCR used 60 Vbeta primers and 13 Jbeta primers. Sequenced by immunoSEQ multiplex PCR; TCRdb stores in-frame clones only, minus some. The top ten clones hold 3.5% to 5% of a sample with approximately 120,000 clones, roughly a tenth of them seen once. The material sequenced was PBMCs. The receptors were gathered from a woman between 18 and 29 years old in good health and CMV-seropositive.

A few counts support this clone. This chain links TRBV11-1 with TRBJ2-1; maybe TRBD1 (5 bases). Germline V lookup: CDR1 SGHAT, CDR2 FQDESV (reference sequence). Between the trimmed V and J ends, which lost 1 base and 8 bases, there was a span of 18 bases. CDR3 length: 16 residues. This chain's CDR3 is CASSLEVPLGADEQFF. CDR3 DNA: TGTGCCAGCAGCTTAGAGGTCCCCCTAGGGGCCGATGAGCAGTTCTTC.

The gene calls are TRBV9 and TRBJ2-3; D gene ambiguous. CDR3 length: 16 amino acids. The ends were cut back, 0 bases at V and 1 base at J, with 12 bases in the middle. From germline, CDR1 is SGDLS and CDR2 YYNGEE. CDR3 nucleotides: TGTGCCAGCAGCGTAGGGCACGCCGTCCGCACAGATACGCAGTATTTT. Amino acids: CASSVGHAVRTDTQYF.